This T cell receptor beta chain was sequenced for a study of T-cell reconstitution after alpha-beta-depleted transplantation in children (TCRdb year 2016). At the level of the whole study: T-cell immune reconstitution after TCRalphabeta/CD19-depleted allogeneic hematopoietic cell transplantation in children was quantitatively tracked in the study by means of TCR repertoire profiling. Overall results and qualifications from the work: In some patients, high TCRbeta diversity at day 60 was attributed to recipient T cells and intrathymic progenitors that had survived conditioning. The apparently early alphabetaT-cell count recovery about two months after transplant was reportedly dependent on only several hundred rapidly expanded clones derived from non-depleted graft cells. The frequencies of hyperexpanded clones fell over the following months, and after one year, T-cell counts and TCRbeta diversity were mostly attributed to newly produced T cells.

Library preparation was by PCR. Instrument used: Illumina HiSeq 2500. TCR libraries were prepared with molecular barcoding, using unique molecular identifiers to normalize TCRbeta repertoire quantification. TCRdb applied fastp at Q25 and MiXCR to the public reads, then kept only in-frame beta chains. Entries are consolidated by CDR3 protein sequence, retaining the most common genes and DNA. The sample has tens of thousands of distinct CDR3 sequences on record, 4.9% of them singletons. The top ten constitute around 18% of the sample. From the cysteine up to the phenylalanine, the CDR3 has a length of 14 residues. Only the CDR3 part of the read is kept: 42 bases, read in frame from the first base. The V and J ends are trimmed by 0 bases and 6 bases, leaving 11 bases between them. Sequences SGHRS (CDR1) and YFSETQ (CDR2) are obtained from the germline V gene. The sample's treatment or condition label is to be understood as: allogeneic hematopoietic cell transplantation with graft depleted of TCRalphabeta T cells and CD19 B cells. The transplant recipients were children given TCRalphabeta/CD19-depleted allogeneic hematopoietic cell grafts.

This clonotype appeared many times. Its antigen specificity is not known. No base quality values were provided; no much bigger clone lies one nucleotide off. The V gene is TRBV5-1 and the J gene is TRBJ2-3; the D gene is not confidently resolved. This TCR was recovered from a boy in the first two years of life who had a stem cell transplant for acute myeloid leukemia, so the T cells may come from the graft donor. The input for sequencing was PBMCs, mostly from graft donor cells, taken 180 days after TCRalphabeta/CD19-depleted stem cell transplant. The CDR3 is CASSLEGPKDTQYF. Here is the DNA: TGCGCCAGCAGCTTGGAAGGACCTAAGGATACGCAGTATTTT.